This TCR beta chain was found in a study of T cell responses to AZD1222 COVID-19 vaccine. The junction had 10 bases not matched to a gene; V was cut back by 8 bases and J by 1 base. The germline V gene has CDR1 LGHNA and CDR2 YNFKEQ. This CDR3 is 17 amino acids long. Method: immunoSEQ multiplex PCR; TCRdb's copy keeps in-frame clones and lacks some. The repertoire holds approximately 88,000 clones, with around 90% as singletons. The sequence came from an adult who received the AZD1222 COVID-19 vaccine. The V gene is TRBV4-2, the J gene TRBJ2-2; 10 positions match TRBD2. The sample consisted of peripheral blood, taken 28 days after the second AZD1222 dose. The CDR3 region is CASGKLAGEMNTGELFF. CDR3 DNA: TGTGCCAGCGGGAAGCTAGCGGGGGAAATGAACACCGGGGAGCTGTTTTTT.